This T cell receptor beta chain appears in the sequencing data of a study of T-cell reconstitution after alpha-beta-depleted transplantation in children. This clonotype was seen ten or more times. Construction of the TCRbeta library involved unique molecular identifiers. TCRdb re-called the PCR reads through MiXCR, storing one row per CDR3 protein. The sample gives 190,000 or so distinct CDR3 sequences, around 7% of which show up once; 3% is in the top ten. CDR1 DFQATT and CDR2 SNEGSKA come from the germline V gene (reference sequence). CDR3 length equals 14 residues. V was clipped by 1 base and J by 2 bases, with 12 bases between them.

The starting material was PBMCs from the stem cell graft donor, obtained from the stem cell graft. The chain has TRBV20-1 and TRBJ2-7; D perhaps matches TRBD1 (5 bases). This TCR was sampled from a human donor who donated a stem cell graft to a child with Wiskott-Aldrich syndrome. The CDR3 sequence: CSARGRQDTYEQYF. CDR3 nucleotide sequence: TGCAGTGCTAGAGGCCGGCAGGACACCTACGAGCAGTACTTC.